The 26 T cell receptor beta chains below come from one sample, sequenced in a study of control samples from healthy donors and cancer patients. Using immunoSEQ multiplex PCR, the repertoire was profiled, and TCRdb retains in-frame clones only, with some absent. Of approximately 190,000 clones listed, about 91% are singletons. The sample was blood. These TCRs come from a man aged 25-45 years in good health.

The V call is TRBV3-1 (or the pseudogene TRBV3-2), the J call TRBJ2-7, with D tentatively TRBD1 (5 bases). Trimming removed 4 bases at V and 2 bases at J, with 12 bases between. Germline V lookup: CDR1 LGHDT, CDR2 YNNKEL (reference sequence). The CDR3 length is 14 residues. In DNA, the CDR3 is TGTGCCAGCAGCCTGGGCAGGGATGCCTACGAGCAGTACTTC. Translating gives CASSLGRDAYEQYF.

The chain employs TRBV13 and TRBJ1-5; a weak D match, TRBD1 (6 bases). Trimming took off 3 bases at V and 6 bases at J, with 12 bases between the two ends. CDR1 and CDR2 (germline): PRHDT, FYEKMQ (reference sequence). The CDR3 spans 14 residues. CDR3 nucleotide sequence: TGTGCCAGCAGCTTGGGGGACAAGGGTCAGCCCCAGCATTTT. Protein: CASSLGDKGQPQHF.

The rearrangement joins TRBV21-1 to TRBJ1-1; TRBD1, the D gene given by the table, was not confirmed from the DNA. TRBV21-1 is designated a pseudogene. This CDR3 comprises 18 residues. This CDR3 reads CASSKNRDRVSLSTEAFF. In DNA, the CDR3 is TGTGCCAGCAGCAAAAACCGGGACAGGGTTTCTTTGTCCACTGAAGCTTTCTTT.

The chain has TRBV6-2 or TRBV6-3 and TRBJ2-1, with D possibly matching TRBD2 (7 bases). Trimming removed 4 bases from V and 2 bases from J, with 12 bases in between. The CDR3 length is 15 residues. Per the germline V gene, CDR1 is MNHEY and CDR2 is SVGEGT. In DNA form, the CDR3 reads TGTGCCAGCAGTTCGCTGCGGGGGCCCTACAATGAGCAGTTCTTC. This encodes CASSSLRGPYNEQFF.

V is TRBV15 and J is TRBJ2-6; tentative D call: TRBD2 (5 bases). Germline V gives CDR1 LNHNV, CDR2 YYDKDF (reference sequence). V was clipped by 3 bases and J by 3 bases, with 9 bases between them. The CDR3 sequence is 15 residues long. Here the CDR3 reads CATSRRALGANVLTF. The CDR3 DNA reads TGTGCCACCAGCAGGCGGGCCCTTGGGGCCAACGTCCTGACTTTC.

The CDR3 sequence is CATSSPGHFYGYTF. The DNA for the CDR3 is TGTGCCACCAGCTCTCCGGGACACTTCTATGGCTACACCTTC. The rearrangement joins TRBV15 to TRBJ1-2, with D perhaps matching TRBD1 (6 bases). The CDR3 covers 14 residues. CDR1 is LNHNV, CDR2 YYDKDF, per germline (reference sequence). V lost 5 bases, J lost 4 bases, and 14 bases lay in between.

This clone has just one count. This rearrangement joins TRBV6-4 to TRBJ2-3; no reliable D call. Germline assignment: CDR1 MRHNA and CDR2 SNTAGT. The CDR3 has 13 residues. The ends were cut back, 2 bases at V and 4 bases at J, with 7 bases in the middle. CDR3 in amino acids: CASSDPGADTQYF. The CDR3 nucleotides read TGTGCCAGCAGTGACCCCGGAGCAGATACGCAGTATTTT.

The chain has TRBV7-3 and TRBJ1-6; D call uncertain. V gave up 5 bases and J gave up 6 bases, with 14 bases separating them. The CDR3 spans 15 residues. CDR1 is SGHTA, CDR2 FQGTGA, per germline. The CDR3 loop reads CASSEGPERNSPLHF. The CDR3 DNA follows: TGTGCCAGCAGCGAGGGCCCCGAGCGTAATTCACCCCTCCACTTT. Variable domain in full (rest from reference TRBV7-3 and TRBJ1-6): GAGVSQTPSNKVTEKGKYVELRCDPISGHTALYWYRQSLGQGPEFLIYFQGTGAADDSGLPNDRFFAVRPEGSVSTLKIQRTERGDSAVYLCASSEGPERNSPLHFGNGTRLTVT.

This clone has just one count. The chain is built from TRBV7-8 and TRBJ1-1; D may be TRBD1 (5 bases). Germline V lookup: CDR1 SGHVS, CDR2 FQNEAQ. The V gene lost 3 bases and the J gene lost 11 bases, with 16 bases spanning the gap. This CDR3 contains 13 residues. The chain's CDR3 is CASSFEGLGEAFF. CDR3 DNA sequence: TGTGCCAGCAGCTTTGAGGGTCTGGGGGAGGCTTTCTTT.

V is TRBV11-2 and J is TRBJ2-7; either TRBD1 or TRBD2 may fit D (6 bases each). The CDR3 sequence is 14 residues long. The ends were cut back, 5 bases at V and 5 bases at J, with 16 bases in the middle. Per the germline V gene, CDR1 is SGHAT and CDR2 is FQNNGV. CDR3 in DNA: TGTGCCAGCAGCCCAGGGTGGGGGGCCCACGAGCAGTACTTC. It codes for CASSPGWGAHEQYF. Filled out from reference TRBV11-2 and TRBJ2-7, the complete variable domain reads EAGVAQSPRYKIIEKRQSVAFWCNPISGHATLYWYQQILGQGPKLLIQFQNNGVVDDSQLPKDRFSAERLKGVDSTLKIQPAKLEDSAVYLCASSPGWGAHEQYFGPGTRLTVT.

The chain employs TRBV25-1 and TRBJ2-7; D might be TRBD1 (5 bases). The ends were cut back, 6 bases at V and 5 bases at J, with 8 bases in the middle. CDR3 length equals 11 residues. Germline CDR1 is MGHDK and CDR2 is SYGVNS. The CDR3 reads CASSRVHEQYF. The CDR3 bases are TGTGCCAGCAGCAGGGTCCACGAGCAGTACTTC.

The chain's CDR3 is CASSQEEGARGRLTEQYF. CDR3 coding DNA: TGTGCCAGCAGCCAAGAAGAGGGTGCGCGGGGGCGACTTACCGAGCAGTACTTC. This chain links TRBV4-2 with TRBJ2-7; tentative D call: TRBD2 (7 bases). CDR1 and CDR2 (germline): LGHNA, YNFKEQ. V was clipped by 0 bases and J by 6 bases, with 24 bases between them. The CDR3 length is 18 residues.

V gene TRBV27 combines with J gene TRBJ1-5; a weak D match, TRBD1 (6 bases). This CDR3 is built from 14 residues. Germline loops: CDR1 MNHEY, CDR2 SMNVEV (reference sequence). Trimming took off 3 bases at V and 4 bases at J, with 10 bases between the two ends. In DNA, the CDR3 is TGTGCCAGCAGTTTTGGGGGCCTGAATCAGCCCCAGCATTTT. It codes for CASSFGGLNQPQHF.

This clone occurred once. This chain joins TRBV10-2 and TRBJ2-4; a weak D match, TRBD1 (6 bases). This CDR3 contains 16 residues. Germline V gene sequence: CDR1 WSHSY, CDR2 SAAADI. Trimming shortened V by 6 bases and J by 4 bases, and 19 bases separated the two germline ends. The CDR3 DNA is TGCGCCAGCAGGCCATTCGGGACACCCGATAAAAACATTCAGTACTTC. This codes for CASRPFGTPDKNIQYF.

This clone was detected a few times. CDR3 DNA sequence: TGTGCCACCAGTGATTTCCCTCGGCCTGGGAGCACAGATACGCAGTATTTT. This translates into CATSDFPRPGSTDTQYF. This chain links TRBV24-1 with TRBJ2-3; D is ambiguous. The CDR3 has 17 residues. V shed 1 base and J shed 0 bases, with 13 bases lying between them. The V gene's germline CDR1 is KGHDR and CDR2 SFDVKD.

The chain couples TRBV2 to TRBJ2-2; 10 positions match TRBD2. Germline CDR1 and CDR2: SNHLY and FYNNEI. The V segment lost 8 bases and the J segment 2 bases; nucleotides outside the gene matches: 5. The CDR3 extends over 15 amino acids. CDR3 sequence reads: CASARTSGNTGELFF. CDR3 DNA sequence: TGTGCCAGCGCGAGGACTAGCGGAAACACCGGGGAGCTGTTTTTT.

CDR3 loop: CASSELGGTDTQYF. CDR3 DNA: TGTGCCAGCAGTGAATTAGGGGGCACAGATACGCAGTATTTT. The rearrangement links TRBV2 to TRBJ2-3; possibly TRBD1 for D (5 bases). The CDR3 length is 14 residues. Trimming stripped 2 bases from V and 1 base from J, with 7 bases between. Germline CDR1 is SNHLY and CDR2 is FYNNEI.

This chain connects TRBV3-1 (or the pseudogene TRBV3-2) to TRBJ1-6, with unresolved D. V was pared by 0 bases and J by 9 bases, with 6 bases between. Germline CDR1 is LGHDT and CDR2 is YNNKEL (reference sequence). The CDR3 consists of 13 residues. The CDR3 DNA is TGTGCCAGCAGCCAAGAAACTTTTTCACCCCTCCACTTT. Its protein product is CASSQETFSPLHF.

The chain uses TRBV30 and TRBJ1-3, with no clear D. Trimming stripped 0 bases from V and 4 bases from J, with 10 bases between. The CDR3 length is 14 residues. Germline V gene lookup returns CDR1 GTSNPN and CDR2 SVGIG (reference sequence). The CDR3 spells CAWSVQTAGNTIYF. The CDR3 nucleotides read TGTGCCTGGAGTGTACAGACGGCCGGAAACACCATATATTTT.

The chain links TRBV12-3 or TRBV12-4 to TRBJ2-1; D is perhaps TRBD1 (6 bases). V gave up 11 bases and J gave up 3 bases, with 11 bases separating them. The CDR3 length is 12 residues. The CDR3 coding sequence is TGTGCCTCGGGACAAAACTACAATGAGCAGTTCTTC. As protein: CASGQNYNEQFF.

This clone was detected only once. The rearrangement joins TRBV12-3 or TRBV12-4 to TRBJ2-1; no definite D call. This CDR3 region has 12 residues. V was shortened by 7 bases and J by 9 bases, with 13 bases between the two germline ends. The chain's CDR3 is CASTLNRGEQFF. For the CDR3, the DNA is TGTGCCAGCACGTTGAATCGTGGTGAGCAGTTCTTC.

This clone has more than one count but fewer than ten. This rearrangement joins TRBV6-5 to TRBJ2-7, with TRBD1 identical over 8 bases. The V segment lost 5 bases and the J segment 5 bases; nucleotides outside the gene matches: 5. Germline CDR1 is MNHEY and CDR2 is SVGAGI. The CDR3 is made up of 13 amino acids. The CDR3 nucleotides are TGTGCCAGCAGTCGGGACAGGTCCCACGAGCAGTACTTC. The encoded protein is CASSRDRSHEQYF.

The CDR3 sequence is CASSPAGSLNEQYF. The CDR3 DNA is TGTGCCAGCTCACCCGCAGGCTCCCTCAACGAGCAGTACTTC. The chain joins TRBV18 to TRBJ2-7; no definite D call. The germline gives CDR1 KGHSH, CDR2 LQKENI. This CDR3 has 14 amino acids. Trimming cost V 3 bases and J 5 bases, with 14 bases left between them.

The genes are TRBV14 and TRBJ2-6, with D possibly being TRBD1 or TRBD2 (6 bases each). The CDR3 spans 14 residues. Trimming removed 2 bases at V and 8 bases at J, with 10 bases between. Germline lookup yields CDR1 SGHDN and CDR2 FVKESK. CDR3 amino acids: CASSQRRDTNVLTF. The CDR3 DNA follows: TGTGCCAGCAGCCAACGGAGGGACACCAACGTCCTGACTTTC.

The CDR3: CATSRAPLVGQGDYEQYF. Written as DNA, the CDR3 is TGTGCCACCAGCAGAGCCCCGCTAGTGGGACAGGGCGACTACGAGCAGTACTTC. This sequence joins TRBV15 and TRBJ2-7; TRBD1 matches 9 bases. Unmatched junction bases numbered 13, after V lost 1 base and J lost 3 bases. The CDR3 runs 18 residues. The germline V gene encodes CDR1 LNHNV and CDR2 YYDKDF (reference sequence).

The chain joins TRBV20-1 to TRBJ1-2; D ambiguous. The CDR3 contains 11 residues. Trimming cost V 5 bases and J 7 bases, with 11 bases left between them. In germline, CDR1 is DFQATT, CDR2 SNEGSKA (reference sequence). The CDR3 loop reads CSAPGDAGYTF. The CDR3 DNA reads TGCAGTGCTCCCGGGGATGCTGGCTACACCTTC.